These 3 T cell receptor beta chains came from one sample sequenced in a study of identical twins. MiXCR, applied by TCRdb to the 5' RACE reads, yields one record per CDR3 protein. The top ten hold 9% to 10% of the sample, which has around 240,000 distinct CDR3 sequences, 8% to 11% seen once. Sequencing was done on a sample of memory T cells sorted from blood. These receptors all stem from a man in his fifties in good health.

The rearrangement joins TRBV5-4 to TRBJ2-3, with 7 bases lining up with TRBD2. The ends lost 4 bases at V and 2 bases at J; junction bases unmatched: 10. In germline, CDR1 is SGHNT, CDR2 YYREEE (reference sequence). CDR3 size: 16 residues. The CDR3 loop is CASSPDAGVFTDTQYF. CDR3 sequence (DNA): TGTGCCAGCAGCCCCGACGCGGGAGTCTTCACAGATACGCAGTATTTT.

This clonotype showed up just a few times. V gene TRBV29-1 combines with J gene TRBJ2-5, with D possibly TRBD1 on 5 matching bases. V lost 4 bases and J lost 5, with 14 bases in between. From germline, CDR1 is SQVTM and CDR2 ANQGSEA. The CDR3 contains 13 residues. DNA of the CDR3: TGCAGCGTTGGGCCAGGGTTCCCGGAGACCCAGTACTTC. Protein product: CSVGPGFPETQYF.

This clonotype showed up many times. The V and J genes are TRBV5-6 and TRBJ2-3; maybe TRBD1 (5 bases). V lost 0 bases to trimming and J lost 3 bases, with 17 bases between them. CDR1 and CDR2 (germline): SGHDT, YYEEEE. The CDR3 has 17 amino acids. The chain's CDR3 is CASSLGGTELYTDTQYF. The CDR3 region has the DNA TGTGCCAGCAGCTTGGGGGGCACGGAACTTTATACAGATACGCAGTATTTT.